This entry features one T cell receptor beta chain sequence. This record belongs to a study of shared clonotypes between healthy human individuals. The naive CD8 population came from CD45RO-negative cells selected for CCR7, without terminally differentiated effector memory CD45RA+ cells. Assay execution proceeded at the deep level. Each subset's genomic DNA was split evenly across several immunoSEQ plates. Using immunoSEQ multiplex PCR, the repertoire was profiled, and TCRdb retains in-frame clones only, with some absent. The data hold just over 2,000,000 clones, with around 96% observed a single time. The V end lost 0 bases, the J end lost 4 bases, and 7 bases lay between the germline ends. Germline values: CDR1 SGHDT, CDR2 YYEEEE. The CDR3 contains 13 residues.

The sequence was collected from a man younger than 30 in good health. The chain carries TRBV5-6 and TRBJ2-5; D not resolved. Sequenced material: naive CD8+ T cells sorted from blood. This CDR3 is CASSLDTGETQYF. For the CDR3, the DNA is TGTGCCAGCAGCTTGGACACGGGAGAGACCCAGTACTTC.